The 26 T cell receptor beta chains reported below all come from one sample, sequenced in a study of T-cell memory formation after mild COVID-19. From the 5' RACE reads, TCRdb called clonotypes with MiXCR, one entry per CDR3 protein. Of roughly 300,000 distinct CDR3 sequences detected, roughly 8.2% appear once; the ten largest clones hold 22%. Sequences were obtained from PBMCs or a T cell subset sorted from them (not recorded which). These receptors all stem from a man aged 18 to 29 who had mild COVID-19 (a few samples of this study predate the infection). Cell type and time point are not known.

This clonotype was found a few times. The V and J genes are TRBV6-2 or TRBV6-3 and TRBJ1-5, with D hard to call. CDR1 is MNHEY and CDR2 is SVGEGT in the germline V gene. The CDR3 length is 14 residues. Trimming stripped 6 bases from V and 4 bases from J, with 13 bases between. The CDR3 loop reads CASRWEGGNQPQHF. The CDR3 DNA reads TGTGCCAGCAGGTGGGAAGGTGGAAATCAGCCCCAGCATTTT.

In its sample, this clonotype was seen many times. The gene calls are TRBV12-3 or TRBV12-4 and TRBJ1-3, with unresolved D. This CDR3 spans 12 amino acids. Trimming left V 8 bases short and J 0 bases short, with 5 bases between. CDR3 region: CASGSSGNTIYF. The CDR3 nucleotides read TGTGCCAGCGGCAGCTCTGGAAACACCATATATTTT.

This clonotype came up many times. This chain links TRBV12-3 or TRBV12-4 with TRBJ1-1; D uncertain. The CDR3 sequence is 14 residues long. V was trimmed by 3 bases and J by 1 base, leaving 9 bases between them. CDR3 loop: CASSFGHGNTEAFF. The CDR3 DNA is TGTGCCAGCAGTTTCGGTCACGGGAACACTGAAGCTTTCTTT.

This clonotype occurred a few times. The chain is built from TRBV6-5 and TRBJ2-7, with TRBD1 as a possible D gene (6 bases). CDR1 MNHEY and CDR2 SVGAGI come from the germline V gene. Trimming pared 6 bases from V and 7 bases from J, leaving 19 bases between. The CDR3 runs to 14 residues. The CDR3: CASSRDRNSREQYF. The CDR3 DNA reads TGTGCCAGCAGCCGCGACAGGAATTCTAGGGAGCAGTACTTC.

This chain connects TRBV7-9 to TRBJ1-1; D remains ambiguous. Trimming removed 5 bases from V and 0 bases from J, with 10 bases in between. Germline V gene lookup returns CDR1 SEHNR and CDR2 FQNEAQ (reference sequence). The CDR3 is 14 residues long. The CDR3 loop reads CASSLRLMNTEAFF. CDR3 bases: TGTGCCAGCAGCCTCCGACTGATGAACACTGAAGCTTTCTTT.

This clonotype turned up a few times. The chain couples TRBV27 to TRBJ2-7, with D hard to call. Germline CDR1 MNHEY, CDR2 SMNVEV (reference sequence). Trimming shortened V by 11 bases and J by 1 base, and 9 bases separated the two germline ends. The CDR3 is made up of 11 amino acids. The CDR3 loop is CAAGGSYEQYF. In DNA form, the CDR3 reads TGTGCCGCTGGTGGTTCCTACGAGCAGTACTTC.

A few counts support this clonotype. The chain is built from TRBV12-3 or TRBV12-4 and TRBJ2-7; D tentatively reads TRBD1 or TRBD2 (7 bases each). This CDR3 has 15 amino acids. V was cut by 7 bases and J by 1 base, with 17 bases left in between. The CDR3 nucleotides read TGTGCCAGCACCCCAGGGCAGGGGGGGTCCTACGAGCAGTACTTC. Translated, it gives CASTPGQGGSYEQYF.

The gene calls are TRBV20-1 and TRBJ2-7; 10 bases fit TRBD2. The CDR3 totals 15 residues. From germline, CDR1 is DFQATT and CDR2 SNEGSKA (reference sequence). V was clipped by 2 bases and J by 3 bases; unmatched bases: 7. The CDR3 is CSARPLTSGVYEQYV. As DNA, the CDR3 is TGCAGTGCTAGACCCCTCACTAGCGGGGTCTACGAGCAGTACGTC.

The chain has TRBV30 and TRBJ1-1; D unresolved. The CDR3 is made up of 11 amino acids. V lost 2 bases and J 10 bases, leaving 11 bases between the germline ends. Per the germline V gene, CDR1 is GTSNPN and CDR2 is SVGIG (reference sequence). In DNA, the CDR3 is TGTGCCTGGAGTCTCACGGCGACAGCTTTCTTT. It yields the protein CAWSLTATAFF.

This chain links TRBV3-1 with TRBJ1-4; D is undetermined. V lost 1 base, J lost 7 bases, and 16 bases lay in between. Germline CDR1 LGHDT, CDR2 YNNKEL (reference sequence). The CDR3 consists of 16 residues. CDR3 sequence: CASSQGAGPGGEKLFF. DNA of the CDR3: TGTGCCAGCAGCCAAGGAGCTGGACCTGGAGGTGAAAAACTGTTTTTT.

The chain links TRBV13 to TRBJ2-7; 9 bases line up with TRBD2. The V gene end was trimmed by 5 bases and the J gene end by 0 bases; junction bases not matched to a gene: 8. This CDR3 is 16 amino acids long. CDR1 and CDR2 from the germline V gene are PRHDT and FYEKMQ (reference sequence). DNA of the CDR3: TGTGCCAGCAGCGAAGCGGGGGGTCCGAGCTCCTACGAGCAGTACTTC. It is translated as CASSEAGGPSSYEQYF.

The genes are TRBV5-4 and TRBJ2-3; 9 bases agree with TRBD2. J gave up 7 bases and V 0 bases, and 6 bases lay outside the gene matches. The CDR3 is made up of 15 amino acids. From germline, CDR1 is SGHNT and CDR2 YYREEE (reference sequence). Here the CDR3 reads CASSLARGGPNTQYF. CDR3 bases: TGTGCCAGCAGCTTGGCGCGGGGGGGCCCGAATACGCAGTATTTT.

This clonotype was picked up many times. V usage is TRBV7-7 and J usage is TRBJ2-1, with TRBD1 matching 8 bases. The CDR3 runs to 17 residues. V was pared by 1 base and J by 9 bases, with 14 bases of the junction left unmatched. Per the germline V gene, CDR1 is SSHAT and CDR2 is FNYEAQ (reference sequence). The CDR3 DNA reads TGTGCCAGCAGCTTAGGAATCGCAGGGGGCGGGGTAGCTGAGCAGTTCTTC. Translating it yields CASSLGIAGGGVAEQFF.

This clonotype showed up just a few times. The J gene is TRBJ2-5, the V gene TRBV6-2 or TRBV6-3; the match to TRBD2 covers 9 bases. The CDR3 consists of 16 residues. Trimming took 3 bases from V and 1 from J; bases not matched to a gene: 6. From germline, CDR1 is MNHEY and CDR2 SVGEGT. Here the CDR3 reads CASSYVTSGLQETQYF. The CDR3 coding sequence is TGTGCCAGCAGTTATGTGACTAGCGGACTCCAAGAGACCCAGTACTTC.

This clonotype was detected only a few times. This chain uses TRBV7-9 with TRBJ2-4, with 10 bases aligning to TRBD2. This CDR3 contains 14 residues. Germline-derived CDR1 and CDR2 are SEHNR and FQNEAQ (reference sequence). V trimming: 1 base; J trimming: 15 bases; junction bases outside the gene matches: 9. This CDR3 is CASSLELAGAQRYF. CDR3 in DNA: TGTGCCAGCAGCTTAGAGCTAGCGGGGGCCCAAAGGTACTTC.

The chain combines TRBV6-5 with TRBJ1-2; 7 nucleotides match TRBD1. The CDR3 sequence is 18 residues long. Germline V gives CDR1 MNHEY, CDR2 SVGAGI. V lost 6 bases to trimming and J lost 4 bases; unmatched junction nucleotides: 20. This chain's CDR3 is CASRKIPDNRGPSYGYTF. The CDR3 nucleotides read TGTGCCAGCAGAAAGATACCGGACAACAGGGGACCTTCCTATGGCTACACCTTC.

This chain joins TRBV6-5 and TRBJ1-4, with D hard to call. Trimming pared 5 bases from V and 8 bases from J, leaving 12 bases between. The CDR3 is 13 amino acids. Germline V gene lookup returns CDR1 MNHEY and CDR2 SVGAGI. The CDR3 bases are TGTGCCAGCAGTACCCCGACGGGGGAAAAACTGTTTTTT. This gives the protein CASSTPTGEKLFF.

This clonotype was seen only a few times. This chain joins TRBV7-2 and TRBJ2-7; 9 positions match TRBD2. This CDR3 is 15 amino acids long. Trimming removed 1 base from V and 2 bases from J; junction bases left unmatched: 3. CDR1 and CDR2 from the germline V gene are SGHTA and FQGNSA. The CDR3 DNA reads TGTGCCAGCAGCTTAGGTTCTAGCGGGGCCTACGAGCAGTACTTC. This encodes CASSLGSSGAYEQYF.

This clonotype came up many times. This chain links TRBV4-1 with TRBJ2-1; 12 bases line up with TRBD2. The trim removed 2 bases at V and 5 bases at J, leaving 13 bases unmatched. Germline V gene lookup returns CDR1 MGHRA and CDR2 YSYEKL. The CDR3 has 19 amino acids. The CDR3 coding sequence is TGCGCCAGCAGCCAACTCCCGGCAGCTAGCGGGGGGGTGCACAATGAGCAGTTCTTC. It specifies CASSQLPAASGGVHNEQFF.

This rearrangement joins TRBV7-3 to TRBJ2-1, with TRBD2 identical over 8 bases. Trimming took 5 bases from V and 4 from J; bases not matched to a gene: 7. This CDR3 is built from 15 residues. Germline lookup yields CDR1 SGHTA and CDR2 FQGTGA. The CDR3 is CASSASGGQYNEQFF. The CDR3 nucleotides are TGTGCCAGCAGCGCCAGCGGGGGCCAGTACAATGAGCAGTTCTTC.

This clonotype was seen only a few times. This chain links TRBV5-1 with TRBJ1-3; D is perhaps TRBD1 (6 bases). The V gene's germline CDR1 is SGHRS and CDR2 YFSETQ. The CDR3 is 16 residues long. The V and J ends lost 5 bases and 1 base respectively, with 16 bases between them. CDR3 residues: CASRPHPTGSGNTIYF. In nucleotides, the CDR3 is TGCGCCAGCAGACCTCACCCAACAGGGTCTGGAAACACCATATATTTT.

The genes are TRBV6-2 or TRBV6-3 and TRBJ1-3, with D possibly TRBD1 on 5 matching bases. Trimming removed 4 bases from V and 3 bases from J, with 13 bases in between. This CDR3 region has 15 residues. Germline assignment: CDR1 MNHEY and CDR2 SVGEGT. Here the CDR3 reads CASSSVQGFGNTIYF. CDR3 in DNA: TGTGCCAGCAGTTCGGTTCAGGGATTTGGAAACACCATATATTTT.

This clonotype has only a few counts. The chain carries TRBV20-1 and TRBJ2-7, with D perhaps given as TRBD1 or TRBD2 (5 bases each). Germline V gene data show CDR1 as DFQATT and CDR2 as SNEGSKA (reference sequence). The CDR3 contains 13 residues. The germline V and J ends were trimmed by 0 bases and 2 bases, with 8 bases remaining between them. DNA for the CDR3: TGCAGTGCTAGAGACAGGGAGCCCTACGAGCAGTACTTC. As protein: CSARDREPYEQYF.

Only a few counts were recorded for this clonotype. This chain connects TRBV12-3 or TRBV12-4 to TRBJ2-3; 10 bases match TRBD2. With V trimmed by 8 bases and J by 6 bases, 8 bases remained unmatched. The CDR3 has 14 residues. CDR3 DNA sequence: TGTGCCAGCCTGCCGGGACTAGCGTCGGATACGCAGTATTTT. It encodes CASLPGLASDTQYF.

In this sample, this clonotype turned up a few times. The CDR3 nucleotides are TGTGCCAGCAGTTACCCAACGAGACTAGCGGGGACGAAAGATACGCAGTATTTT. Encoded protein: CASSYPTRLAGTKDTQYF. This chain uses TRBV6-2 or TRBV6-3 with TRBJ2-3; TRBD2 aligns across 11 bases. The germline CDR1 and CDR2 sequences are MNHEY and SVGEGT. This CDR3 has 18 amino acids. With 2 bases clipped from V and 5 bases from J, the junction kept 12 bases outside the gene matches.

The CDR3 DNA is TGTGCCAGCAGCCGACCGGGACAGAACCTCTATGGCTACACCTTC. It encodes CASSRPGQNLYGYTF. This rearrangement joins TRBV14 to TRBJ1-2; 7 nucleotides agree with TRBD1. The ends lost 4 bases at V and 4 bases at J; junction bases unmatched: 9. CDR3 size: 15 residues. Germline values: CDR1 SGHDN, CDR2 FVKESK. The complete variable domain, with remaining parts taken from reference TRBV14 and TRBJ1-2, reads EAGVTQFPSHSVIEKGQTVTLRCDPISGHDNLYWYRRVMGKEIKFLLHFVKESKQDESGMPNNRFLAERTGGTYSTLKVQPAELEDSGVYFCASSRPGQNLYGYTFGSGTRLTVV.